The T cell receptor beta chain under discussion was sequenced for a study of T cell clonality in common variable immunodeficiency. This clone was seen repeatedly, ten times or more. The antigen remains undetermined. The CDR3 extends 3 residues past the end of the read, so its final part is completed from the germline J gene. CDR3 length: 12 amino acids. Germline V gene lookup returns CDR1 SGHAT and CDR2 FQNNGV. Equal genomic DNA amounts from CVID and control samples were sequenced. Only in-frame clones appear in the TCRdb table, and some are missing; sequencing was by immunoSEQ multiplex PCR. The sample contains around 55,000 clones, none of them singletons. Study-wide results and caveats: Fewer deletions and N-nucleotide insertions were reportedly seen in common variable immunodeficiency TCR beta sequences. CVID subjects had higher TCRbeta clonality than healthy controls, most marked in about a third.

Most patients and controls had Caucasian heritage. This receptor was taken from a person aged 18 to 75 in good health. The chain combines TRBV11-2 with TRBJ2-3; D gene uncertain. Sequenced: peripheral blood mononuclear cells. The sequenced CDR3 bases are TGTGCCAGCAGCTTAGACCTTGACTCG. Protein product: CASSLDLDS. The entire CDR3 sequence reads CASSLDLDSQYF.